These 28 T cell receptor beta chains were all obtained from the same sample, sequenced in a study of shared clonotypes between healthy human individuals. The protocol was immunoSEQ multiplex PCR, while the TCRdb copy is restricted to in-frame clones and leaves out a portion. Among some 2 million clones listed, approximately 95% were seen once. Sample: naive CD4+ T cells sorted from blood. Noted subset: CD45RA+ positively selected. The receptors originated from a man aged 18 to 29 in good health.

This chain connects TRBV6-1 to TRBJ2-5; TRBD2 agrees at 12 bases. Per the germline V gene, CDR1 is MNHNS and CDR2 is SASEGT. The CDR3 has 14 residues. The junction had 4 bases not matched to a gene; V was cut back by 6 bases and J by 5 bases. The CDR3 is CASRQLAGGETQYF. CDR3 DNA: TGTGCCAGCAGGCAACTAGCGGGGGGTGAGACCCAGTACTTC.

The rearrangement uses TRBV5-8 and TRBJ1-5; no definite D call. CDR1 is SGHTS and CDR2 is YDEGEE in the germline V gene. V was cut by 0 bases and J by 4 bases, with 14 bases left in between. There are 16 residues in the CDR3. As DNA, the CDR3 is TGTGCCAGCAGCTTGGTAAGGGTATGGAGTAATCAGCCCCAGCATTTT. Residues: CASSLVRVWSNQPQHF.

The rearrangement joins TRBV6-5 to TRBJ2-7; 7 bases are a match to TRBD1. This CDR3 region has 13 residues. V trimming: 6 bases; J trimming: 5 bases; junction bases outside the gene matches: 7. From germline, CDR1 is MNHEY and CDR2 SVGAGI. The CDR3 loop reads CASRPTGRDEQYF. CDR3 sequence (DNA): TGTGCCAGCAGGCCGACAGGGCGAGACGAGCAGTACTTC.

This clone was counted many times. The V call is TRBV15, the J call TRBJ1-5, with D possibly matching TRBD1 (5 bases). This CDR3 comprises 18 residues. Germline V gene data show CDR1 as LNHNV and CDR2 as YYDKDF (reference sequence). V was pared by 0 bases and J by 4 bases, with 19 bases between. CDR3 region: CATSREVGLSGENQPQHF. The DNA for the CDR3 is TGTGCCACCAGCAGAGAAGTAGGTCTATCGGGGGAGAATCAGCCCCAGCATTTT.

Details on this clone: A much larger clone lies one base from this, so it may be a read error. The rearrangement joins TRBV19 to TRBJ2-6; D uncertain. The V and J ends lost 5 bases and 0 bases respectively, with 2 bases between them. Germline values: CDR1 LNHDA, CDR2 SQIVND (reference sequence). The CDR3 is made up of 13 amino acids. CDR3 sequence: CASSYSGANVLTF. Here the CDR3 DNA reads TGTGCCAGTAGTTACTCTGGGGCCAACGTCCTGACTTTC.

This clone was found once. The chain joins TRBV6-1 to TRBJ1-2; D might be TRBD1 (6 bases). The CDR3 sequence is 14 residues long. Trimming cost V 11 bases and J 1 base, with 17 bases left between them. The germline gives CDR1 MNHNS, CDR2 SASEGT. Written as DNA, the CDR3 is TGTGCCTCCCAACTGGGGGGCGATAACTATGGCTACACCTTC. Protein product: CASQLGGDNYGYTF.

The gene calls are TRBV6-1 and TRBJ2-3, with 8 bases lining up with TRBD1. Trimming cost V 0 bases and J 5 bases; bases outside gene matches: 4. The CDR3 extends over 15 amino acids. The germline gives CDR1 MNHNS, CDR2 SASEGT. The CDR3, as DNA: TGTGCCAGCAGTGAAGCGGGACAGGTCAGAGATACGCAGTATTTT. This sequence encodes CASSEAGQVRDTQYF.

Worth noting for this clone: Other DNA sequences in the same sample also yield this CDR3. The gene calls are TRBV20-1 and TRBJ1-2, with TRBD1 as a possible D gene (5 bases). Trimming removed 6 bases from V and 8 bases from J, with 13 bases in between. CDR3 length: 11 residues. Looked up from germline, CDR1 is DFQATT and CDR2 is SNEGSKA (reference sequence). CDR3 sequence (DNA): TGCAGTGCCCGGGGGGTGGAGGGCTACACCTTC. As protein: CSARGVEGYTF.

This chain joins TRBV19 and TRBJ1-2, with D possibly TRBD1 on 5 matching bases. V was shortened by 5 bases and J by 3 bases, with 10 bases between the two germline ends. CDR1 is LNHDA, CDR2 SQIVND, per germline (reference sequence). The CDR3 has 13 residues. CDR3 nucleotides: TGTGCCAGTAGTCCGACAGTTTACTATGGCTACACCTTC. It codes for CASSPTVYYGYTF.

CDR3 in DNA: TGTGCCAGCAGTGAACAGGGGGCTAGTAATTCACCCCTCCACTTT. It translates to CASSEQGASNSPLHF. This sequence joins TRBV2 and TRBJ1-6; 8 bases line up with TRBD1. The CDR3 is 15 amino acids. The trim removed 2 bases at V and 6 bases at J, leaving 3 bases unmatched. CDR1 is SNHLY and CDR2 is FYNNEI in the germline V gene.

The chain recombines TRBV7-9 with TRBJ2-7, with D unclear. The ends were cut back, 2 bases at V and 4 bases at J, with 6 bases in the middle. Germline V gene lookup returns CDR1 SEHNR and CDR2 FQNEAQ (reference sequence). The CDR3 runs to 12 residues. The CDR3 nucleotides read TGTGCCAGCAGCTTAAAGCTTTACGAGCAGTACTTC. The encoded protein is CASSLKLYEQYF.

J is TRBJ2-7 and V is TRBV7-8, with TRBD1 identical over 10 bases. CDR1 is SGHVS, CDR2 FQNEAQ, per germline. The CDR3 runs 14 residues. J lost 4 bases, V lost 2 bases, and 2 bases had no gene match. The DNA of the CDR3 is TGTGCCAGCAGCTTAAAGGGACAGGGGTACGAGCAGTACTTC. As protein: CASSLKGQGYEQYF.

This clone appeared a single time. Distinct nucleotide sequences in the sample also encode this CDR3. This chain joins TRBV25-1 and TRBJ2-3; D remains unclear. Germline values: CDR1 MGHDK, CDR2 SYGVNS. The CDR3 is made up of 11 amino acids. Trimming took off 3 bases at V and 6 bases at J, with 4 bases between the two ends. Here the CDR3 DNA reads TGTGCCAGCAGTGATAGGGATACGCAGTATTTT. As protein: CASSDRDTQYF.

This sequence joins TRBV10-3 and TRBJ2-1; maybe TRBD2 (6 bases). Looked up from germline, CDR1 is ENHRY and CDR2 is SYGVKD. Trimming took off 4 bases at V and 3 bases at J, with 13 bases between the two ends. CDR3 length equals 15 residues. In nucleotides, the CDR3 is TGTGCCATCAGTGCCCAGGGAGGAGGCTACAATGAGCAGTTCTTC. Translation gives CAISAQGGGYNEQFF.

This clone was observed once. The chain employs TRBV5-1 and TRBJ1-6, with 7 bases that match TRBD1. In germline, CDR1 is SGHRS, CDR2 YFSETQ. The V gene end was trimmed by 5 bases and the J gene end by 0 bases; junction bases not matched to a gene: 5. This CDR3 region has 16 residues. The CDR3 DNA reads as TGCGCCAGCAGTCTGGACAGGCCCTCCTATAATTCACCCCTCCACTTT. This codes for CASSLDRPSYNSPLHF. The whole variable domain, filled in from reference TRBV5-1 and TRBJ1-6, reads KAGVTQTPRYLIKTRGQQVTLSCSPISGHRSVSWYQQTPGQGLQFLFEYFSETQRNKGNFPGRFSGRQFSNSRSEMNVSTLELGDSALYLCASSLDRPSYNSPLHFGNGTRLTVT.

This chain joins TRBV5-1 and TRBJ1-6, with TRBD1 identical over 11 bases. This CDR3 has 15 amino acids. V lost 5 bases, J lost 7 bases, and 5 bases stayed unmatched. Germline-derived CDR1 and CDR2 are SGHRS and YFSETQ. The CDR3 DNA is TGCGCCAGCAGGGACGGACAGGGGGCGAATTCACCCCTCCACTTT. Translating it yields CASRDGQGANSPLHF.

The CDR3 bases are TGTGCCAGCAGCCCCTCGGGTCGGGGGGCTTACTACGAGCAGTACTTC. This codes for CASSPSGRGAYYEQYF. The gene calls are TRBV16 and TRBJ2-7, with D tentatively TRBD2 (7 bases). V lost 4 bases to trimming and J lost 3 bases, with 19 bases between them. The germline gives CDR1 KGHSY, CDR2 FQNENV. This CDR3 region has 16 residues. Variable domain in full (rest from reference TRBV16 and TRBJ2-7): GEEVAQTPKHLVRGEGQKAKLYCAPIKGHSYVFWYQQVLKNEFKFLISFQNENVFDETGMPKERFSAKCLPNSPCSLEIQATKLEDSAVYFCASSPSGRGAYYEQYFGPGTRLTVT.

V and J are TRBV19 and TRBJ1-6; the D gene is possibly TRBD1 (5 bases). Germline V CDR1 and CDR2: LNHDA, SQIVND (reference sequence). The germline V and J ends were trimmed by 5 bases and 3 bases, with 8 bases remaining between them. The CDR3 has 14 amino acids. CDR3 loop: CASSRGIYNSPLHF. In DNA form, the CDR3 reads TGTGCCAGTAGTCGGGGGATCTATAATTCACCCCTCCACTTT.

As regards this clone: The sample has other DNA sequences that encode this CDR3 too. The CDR3 loop reads CASSLGTATNEKLFF. CDR3 nucleotide sequence: TGCGCCAGCAGCTTAGGGACAGCAACTAATGAAAAACTGTTTTTT. The rearrangement joins TRBV5-1 to TRBJ1-4, with 7 nucleotides matching TRBD1. CDR3 length equals 15 residues. V shed 2 bases, J shed 0 bases, and the junction held 1 base outside the gene matches. The germline V gene has CDR1 SGHRS and CDR2 YFSETQ.

Points on this clone: One end of the junction is discordant with germline, which a read error may explain. V is TRBV7-6 and J is TRBJ1-2; the D is unclear. Germline CDR1 and CDR2: SGHVS and FNYEAQ. This CDR3 has 13 amino acids. This CDR3 reads CASSLGTFYDYTF. CDR3 bases: TGTGCCAGCAGCTTAGGGACTTTCTATGACTACACCTTC.

This clone was recorded only once. V gene TRBV18 combines with J gene TRBJ2-6, with D unresolved. Germline CDR1 KGHSH, CDR2 LQKENI. This CDR3 is built from 16 residues. Trimming removed 5 bases at V and 0 bases at J, with 11 bases between. CDR3 in DNA: TGTGCCAGCTCAGCTAGTCAGATCTCTGGGGCCAACGTCCTGACTTTC. Protein sequence: CASSASQISGANVLTF.

The genes are TRBV12-5 and TRBJ1-5; 7 nucleotides line up with TRBD1. The CDR3 has 21 residues. The trim removed 1 base at V and 0 bases at J, leaving 18 bases unmatched. The germline gives CDR1 LGHNT, CDR2 FRNRAP. CDR3: CASGLEGNGTRGPNSNQPQHF. The CDR3 DNA follows: TGTGCTAGTGGTTTGGAGGGAAATGGGACAAGGGGGCCTAATAGCAATCAGCCCCAGCATTTT.

The chain links TRBV7-9 to TRBJ1-5, with TRBD1 identical over 12 bases. CDR1 SEHNR and CDR2 FQNEAQ come from the germline V gene (reference sequence). CDR3 size: 16 residues. The trim removed 4 bases at V and 7 bases at J, leaving 8 bases unmatched. The CDR3 region has the DNA TGTGCCAGCAGCTCGAGTGGGACAGGGGGCGGGCAGCCCCAGCATTTT. Translating gives CASSSSGTGGGQPQHF. The complete variable domain, with remaining parts taken from reference TRBV7-9 and TRBJ1-5, reads DTGVSQNPRHKITKRGQNVTFRCDPISEHNRLYWYRQTLGQGPEFLTYFQNEAQLEKSRLLSDRFSAERPKGSFSTLEIQRTEQGDSAMYLCASSSSGTGGGQPQHFGDGTRLSIL.

In the case of this clone: The sample carries other DNA sequences with the same CDR3. The V and J genes are TRBV9 and TRBJ1-2; tentative D call: TRBD1 (5 bases). Germline assignment: CDR1 SGDLS and CDR2 YYNGEE. The germline V and J ends were trimmed by 0 bases and 2 bases, with 8 bases remaining between them. There are 14 residues in the CDR3. The CDR3 loop is CASSVGQGNYGYTF. CDR3 sequence (DNA): TGTGCCAGCAGCGTAGGGCAGGGCAACTATGGCTACACCTTC.

Only one count was recorded for this clone. V usage is TRBV4-1 and J usage is TRBJ2-3; 14 bases are a match to TRBD2. CDR3 size: 17 residues. With 3 bases clipped from V and 5 bases from J, the junction kept 7 bases outside the gene matches. Germline V CDR1 and CDR2: MGHRA, YSYEKL. The CDR3 here is CASSQERLAGGKDTQYF. As DNA, the CDR3 is TGCGCCAGCAGCCAGGAACGACTAGCGGGAGGGAAAGATACGCAGTATTTT.

V usage is TRBV2 and J usage is TRBJ2-1, with 7 bases matching TRBD1. The V gene end was trimmed by 7 bases and the J gene end by 4 bases; junction bases not matched to a gene: 4. Germline V gene data show CDR1 as SNHLY and CDR2 as FYNNEI. The CDR3 spans 13 residues. The CDR3 DNA sequence: TGTGCCAGCACGGCGACAGGGTACAATGAGCAGTTCTTC. Translation: CASTATGYNEQFF.

Note on this clone: A much larger clone differs by one base, so this may be a read error. The identical CDR3 is also encoded by other nucleotide sequences in the sample. The chain has TRBV10-1 and TRBJ2-7, with a weak D call TRBD1 (6 bases). This CDR3 spans 14 amino acids. Looked up from germline, CDR1 is WNHNN and CDR2 is SYGVQD (reference sequence). The CDR3 DNA sequence: TGCGCCAGCAGCCAGGGGATCTCGTCCTATGAGCAGTACTTC. The encoded protein is CASSQGISSYEQYF.

The J gene is TRBJ2-7, the V gene TRBV10-3; no reliable D call. Per the germline V gene, CDR1 is ENHRY and CDR2 is SYGVKD. The V end was cut by 5 bases, the J end by 3 bases, with 8 bases between. The CDR3 loop spans 12 amino acids. For the CDR3, the DNA is TGTGCCATCAGTCCAATTAACTACGAGCAGTACTTC. This encodes CAISPINYEQYF.